This T cell receptor (beta chain) originates from a study of cytomegalovirus exposure and HLA in healthy donors (dated by TCRdb to between 2016 and 2019). Context from the whole study: According to an earlier analysis of 587 of the donors, about 179 million T cells yielded roughly 110 million unique TCR beta sequences and approximately 300 Gb of sequence data. Roughly 300 gigabases of sequencing data and around 87 million unique TCR sequences were included in an early release covering roughly 600 HLA-typed donors. Among the approximately 420 genotyped donors, 75% to 90% belonged to the genetic ancestry cluster associated with self-reported Caucasian donors. The study aimed to test whether cataloging public T cell receptors could reveal signatures of past pathogen exposure. The T cell repertoires of around 730 subjects were profiled by immunosequencing and related to cytomegalovirus serostatus. In addition to the first cohort of several hundred subjects, a separate validation cohort of around 110 different subjects was used. To predict cytomegalovirus infection status, the study brought together high-throughput TCR immunosequencing, statistical association of individual TCRs with disease status, and machine learning. A later analysis re-analyzed previously published TCR beta repertoires from approximately 670 donors and added high-resolution HLA genotyping to study TCR occurrence patterns. Rather than using new phenotypic data, the later analysis identified candidate immune exposures from TCR beta sequences and from how often those sequences occurred across donors. An earlier analysis of approximately 640 of the donors applied high-throughput TCR beta sequencing to assess whether each TCR beta V gene segment acted as functional or pseudogenic. Donor age, sex, ethnicity and CMV serostatus were compiled alongside the repertoire data. In a later genetic analysis, genome-wide SNP genotypes for about three fifths of the roughly 670 donors were used, and that subset was treated as a discovery cohort. All discovery cohort repertoires had been generated using a single sequencing platform. Class I and class II HLA loci were covered by the typing at four-digit resolution. Typing coverage varied by locus: roughly 620-630 donors for A, B, C, DRB1 and DQB1; roughly 500 for DQA1; about 590 for DPA1; around 450 for DPB1. Roughly 5 DR-DQ haplotypes were handled as single units for association and clustering, since linkage in the cohort was strong. Across some 400 genotyped donors of the cohort, an average of about 220,000 unique TCR beta nucleotide sequences per donor were sequenced, and roughly 20% of those sequences were non-productive.

Library preparation employed the immunoSEQ multiplex PCR assay. The multiplex PCR relied on a mix of 60 forward primers for TCR Vbeta segments and 13 reverse primers for TCR Jbeta segments. The CDR3 region of rearranged TCR beta genes was amplified from genomic DNA by a multiplex PCR assay. Amplified TCR beta libraries were sequenced as 87-base-pair reads on the Illumina HiSeq System. Per the authors' processing: A later analysis counted some 80 million unique TCR beta chains across the 550 to 800 repertoires, and roughly 10 million of these chains were shared by at least two donors. Raw reads were error-corrected and collapsed into unique sequences by a nearest-neighbor algorithm in which closely related sequences were merged to remove PCR and sequencing errors. CDR3 sequences were aligned to IMGT reference sequences to assign V, D and J gene segments. Each retained sequence needed at least a six-nucleotide match to both a V gene segment and a J gene segment. Rearrangements were classified as productive when the CDR3 lacked stop codons and remained in frame with V and J, and all other rearrangements were classified as non-productive. Following IMGT convention, CDR3 was defined as the stretch from the second conserved V-encoded cysteine to the conserved J-encoded phenylalanine. The earlier analysis of about 610 of the donors excluded any sequence lacking an unambiguous match to a single V gene segment. In an earlier analysis of around 590 of the donors, a V segment was called functional when productive rearrangements were above 56.7%, and segregating when the standard deviation between donors exceeded 5%. A statistical classification framework was developed to diagnose cytomegalovirus status using the catalog of TCR beta chain sequences. In a later analysis, TCR nucleotide sequences were compared against IMGT/GENE-DB human TR gene sequences so that V and J genes could be assigned. In a later analysis, CDR3 sequences and most-parsimonious VDJ recombination scenarios were assigned using the TCRdist pipeline. A later analysis defined each TCR beta chain by its CDR3 amino acid sequence plus V-gene family, and excluded reads lacking a unique V-gene family. As a way to deal with suspected cross-contamination and a sequencing artifact, a later analysis dropped roughly 600 nucleotide sequences that were highly shared and had low generation probability. In a later analysis, a clonal expansion index was calculated for each public chain from normalized within-repertoire ranks of inferred template counts. In a later analysis, generation probabilities were computed with a VDJ recombination model fitted to out-of-frame rearrangements, and the resulting probabilities were checked against IGoR. Hypergeometric tests were used in a later analysis to score TCR-TCR, TCR-HLA and TCR-CMV co-occurrence, with a repertoire-size bias correction applied to the TCR pairs. To estimate false discovery rates, a later analysis permuted the HLA or CMV assignments 20 times. In a later analysis, co-occurring TCRs were grouped with DBSCAN, and TCRdist sequence similarity was added when clustering was performed within HLA-allele-positive subsets. Repertoires with fewer than 30,000 or more than 120,000 public chains, plus five repertoires with anomalous nucleotide sharing, were excluded from co-occurrence clustering. The clones in this table, taken by TCRdb from immuneACCESS, are in-frame only. Not every clone is retained; where verified, under half of the shortfall comes from an unresolved V gene, and the cause of the rest is unknown. The D gene and trimming were derived from the DNA, and the V and J assignments and clone size from that table. Recorded for this sample are some 150,000 clones; less than 80% of them occurred a single time. The ten largest clonotypes hold roughly 4% of the sample.

Concerning this clone: Its antigen is not yet known. No per-base quality is available; no much larger clone lies one base away.

For CDR1 and CDR2, the germline V gene lists SGHTA and FQGNSA. V ends up 4 bases short and J 1 base short, with an unmatched junction base count of 13. Spanning cysteine to phenylalanine, the CDR3 consists of 18 amino acids. Kept here is only the CDR3 DNA, which spans 54 bases and is read in frame from base 1. The cohort comprised more than 550 healthy bone marrow donors. All cohort members were sampled while nominally healthy, although unrecorded immune exposures were likely present. The donor was CMV seropositive and belonged to the group of a few hundred seropositive cohort members. Every donor gave a peripheral blood sample, and the peripheral blood mononuclear cells from that sample were used for TCR beta sequencing. Genomic DNA was extracted from the blood cell samples with the Qiagen DNeasy Blood Extraction Kit. Study-wide findings and limitations: The study gave a list of 150 to 200 TCR beta chains associated with cytomegalovirus. A group of highly shared sequence variants was considered likely to be a technical artifact of the sequencing pipeline. In a later analysis, several top co-occurrence clusters were reported to appear linked to parvovirus B19, influenza, CMV and Epstein-Barr virus. The cohort was sequenced for TCR beta chains only, and without alpha or paired-chain data the features that could be detected were limited. Because HLA typing was missing for some donors at each locus, association tests included only the typed subset. Roughly uniform sequencing depth across donors was assumed in presence/absence analyses, although this assumption may not hold. Specific HLA alleles were associated with over 15,000 TCR beta sequences at a false discovery rate of 0.05 in a later analysis. According to a later genetic analysis, donors in an Asian-associated ancestry cluster had fewer N-insertions in productive TCRs than the roughly 700-donor mean. A further reported finding was that TCR beta sequences accurately predicted the HLA-A and HLA-B alleles for most subjects in the first cohort. In a later analysis, TCR association rates were found to vary across HLA loci, with the most associated TCRs seen for DRB1 alleles and the fewest for HLA-C alleles. Seventeen rarely observed V segments, including chromosome 9 orphons, were excluded from the earlier analysis of a few hundred of the donors because counts were too low. In vitro tests confirmed that a few of the cytomegalovirus-associated TCR beta chains recognize cytomegalovirus antigens. Correlated functional status among segregating V segments might reflect linkage disequilibrium, but an unknown experimental factor could not be ruled out. An association between a missense DCLRE1C variant and V-gene and J-gene trimming of TCR beta chains was found in a later genetic analysis and replicated in an independent cohort. When HLA alleles, especially DR and DQ, strongly co-occurred, TCR associations were difficult to assign to individual alleles. A later analysis found that most CMV-associated TCR beta chains appeared HLA-restricted, with HLA associations seemingly driven largely by CMV exposure. While some public TCRs were present in many individuals, most TCR sequences turned up only very rarely across donors. The classifier was reported to diagnose cytomegalovirus status with high specificity and sensitivity in both the original and validation cohorts. In an earlier analysis of about 540 of the donors, most TCR beta V segments were observed in productive rearrangements about 87% or about 30% of the time, broadly matching IMGT annotations. A later analysis found that HLA-associated TCR beta chains were more clonally expanded and had lower generation probabilities than equally common non-associated chains. Because the 87-base-pair reads could not distinguish some IMGT-functional V segments, including TRBV6-2 and TRBV6-3, those segments were excluded. The authors suggested that the approach could potentially be extended to other disease states and immunological phenotypes. The only immune exposure information available for the cohort was CMV serostatus.

The clonotype comes from a man aged 45-65 years in good health and CMV-seropositive. The sample consisted of PBMCs. In this chain, TRBV7-2 is recombined with TRBJ2-7; 10 middle bases align to TRBD2. The sequenced DNA is TGTGCCAGCAGCTCCTCGGCTAGCGGGAGAAGGGGTTCCTACGAGCAGTACTTC. It translates to CASSSSASGRRGSYEQYF.